Shown below are 5 T cell receptor beta chains from a single sample sequenced in a study of cytomegalovirus exposure and HLA in healthy donors. The PCR was carried out with 60 Vbeta primers and 13 Jbeta primers. Method: immunoSEQ multiplex PCR; TCRdb's copy keeps in-frame clones and lacks some. The table records more than 100,000 clones, roughly three quarters of them present only once. Sample: PBMCs. These receptors were obtained from a woman in her late teens or twenties in good health and CMV-seropositive.

The chain joins TRBV10-1 to TRBJ2-7; 7 bases map to TRBD1. The CDR3 sequence is 15 residues long. V was clipped by 6 bases and J by 4 bases; unmatched bases: 12. CDR1 is WNHNN and CDR2 is SYGVQD in the germline V gene (reference sequence). CDR3 in DNA: TGCGCCAGCAGCCCCGGGGCAGGGGGTCAATACGAGCAGTACTTC. This translates into CASSPGAGGQYEQYF.

The gene calls are TRBV5-1 and TRBJ1-2; D unresolved. Trimming removed 0 bases from V and 2 bases from J, with 8 bases in between. Germline CDR1 is SGHRS and CDR2 is YFSETQ. This CDR3 has 14 residues. This CDR3 is CASSLALQNYGYTF. Here the CDR3 DNA reads TGCGCCAGCAGCTTGGCTTTGCAGAACTATGGCTACACCTTC.

V gene TRBV6-4 combines with J gene TRBJ2-1, with TRBD2 matching 7 bases. The CDR3 spans 15 residues. CDR1 is MRHNA and CDR2 is SNTAGT in the germline V gene. The ends lost 3 bases at V and 4 bases at J; junction bases unmatched: 6. CDR3 nucleotides: TGTGCCAGCAGTGAACGCGGGAGAGGATACAATGAGCAGTTCTTC. This translates into CASSERGRGYNEQFF.

V and J are TRBV9 and TRBJ2-7; 8 bases align to TRBD1. V was pared by 4 bases and J by 0 bases, with 6 bases of the junction left unmatched. The length of the CDR3 is 15 residues. Germline CDR1 SGDLS, CDR2 YYNGEE. The CDR3, as DNA: TGTGCCAGCAGCCCCAGACAGGGGAGCTCCTACGAGCAGTACTTC. Amino acid sequence: CASSPRQGSSYEQYF.

This sequence joins TRBV9 and TRBJ2-1; 12 nucleotides line up with TRBD2. There are 19 residues in the CDR3. Germline trimming cut 0 bases from V and 4 bases from J; bases unmatched to any gene: 11. From germline, CDR1 is SGDLS and CDR2 YYNGEE. The CDR3 sequence is CASSVATRLAGEVYNEQFF. The DNA for the CDR3 is TGTGCCAGCAGCGTAGCAACCCGACTAGCGGGAGAGGTTTACAATGAGCAGTTCTTC. Supplemented by reference TRBV9 and TRBJ2-1, the full variable domain reads DSGVTQTPKHLITATGQRVTLRCSPRSGDLSVYWYQQSLDQGLQFLIQYYNGEERAKGNILERFSAQQFPDLHSELNLSSLELGDSALYFCASSVATRLAGEVYNEQFFGPGTRLTVL.